This T cell receptor beta chain was captured in a study of CXCR3-negative and CXCR3-positive naive CD8 T cells. General study findings and limits: TRB CDR3s were more hydrophobic in CXCR3-positive than in CXCR3-negative naive cells. Diversity ran similarly high across both naive subsets but far lower in memory CD8+ cells.

The CD45RO-CCR7+CD27+CD95- phenotype denoted naive CD8+ T cells. 5' RACE with UMI labels generated the TRB cDNA libraries. TCRdb reworked the 5' RACE reads into one entry per CDR3 protein, no DNA. The specimen's table records about 46,000 distinct CDR3 sequences. The CDR3 consists of 13 residues. Germline CDR1 reads SEHNR; CDR2 reads FQNEAQ (reference sequence). Concerning this clonotype itself: Its antigen is as yet unknown.

V and J are TRBV7-9 and TRBJ1-5; TCRdb's D gene call, TRBD1, goes unchecked for lack of DNA. The source material was naive CXCR3- CD8+ T cells from blood. Subset in this sample: CD45RO-CCR7+CD27+CD95- naive CD8+ T cells lacking CXCR3 (TNR3-). The TCR comes from a human donor in good health. Some clones in this sample may be carry-over from other donors' samples. CDR3 region: CAGSGQGNQPQHF.